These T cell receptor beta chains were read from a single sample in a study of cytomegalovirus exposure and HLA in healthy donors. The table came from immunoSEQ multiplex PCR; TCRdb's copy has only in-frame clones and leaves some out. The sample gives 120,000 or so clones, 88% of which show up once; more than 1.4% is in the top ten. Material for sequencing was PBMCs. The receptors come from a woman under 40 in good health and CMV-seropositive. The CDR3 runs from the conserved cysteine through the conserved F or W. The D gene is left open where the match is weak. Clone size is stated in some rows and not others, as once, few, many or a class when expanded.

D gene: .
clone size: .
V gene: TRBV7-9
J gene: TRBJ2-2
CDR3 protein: CASSLPYRANTGELFF
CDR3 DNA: TGTGCCAGCAGCTTACCCTACAGGGCGAACACCGGGGAGCTGTTTTTT

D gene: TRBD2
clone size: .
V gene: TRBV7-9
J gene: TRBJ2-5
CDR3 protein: CASSSLTSPKETQYF
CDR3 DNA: TGTGCCAGCAGCTCCTTGACTAGCCCCAAAGAGACCCAGTACTTC

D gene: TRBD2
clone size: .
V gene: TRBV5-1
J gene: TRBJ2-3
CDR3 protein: CASSLGTSEDTQYF
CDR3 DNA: TGCGCCAGCAGCTTGGGGACTAGTGAAGATACGCAGTATTTT

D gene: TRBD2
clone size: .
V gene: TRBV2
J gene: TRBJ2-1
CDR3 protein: CASGTSASETQFF
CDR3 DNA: TGTGCCAGCGGGACTAGCGCCTCGGAGACGCAGTTCTTC

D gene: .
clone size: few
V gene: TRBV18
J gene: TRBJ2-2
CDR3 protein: CASSPTTQNTGELFF
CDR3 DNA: TGTGCCAGCTCCCCCACCACACAGAACACCGGGGAGCTGTTTTTT

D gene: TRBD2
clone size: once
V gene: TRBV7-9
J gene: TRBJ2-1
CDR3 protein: CASSAGTSGPNEQFF
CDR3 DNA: TGTGCCAGCAGCGCCGGGACTAGCGGGCCCAATGAGCAGTTCTTC

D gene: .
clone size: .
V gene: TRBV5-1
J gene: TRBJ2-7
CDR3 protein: CASSSFGSSYEQYF
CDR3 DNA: TGCGCCAGCAGCTCCTTCGGGAGCTCCTACGAGCAGTACTTC

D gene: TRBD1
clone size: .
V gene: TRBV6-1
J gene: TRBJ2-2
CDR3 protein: CASPATGESNGELFF
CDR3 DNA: TGTGCCAGCCCCGCCACAGGGGAGAGTAACGGGGAGCTGTTTTTT

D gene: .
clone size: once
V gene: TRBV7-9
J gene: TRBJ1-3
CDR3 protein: CASSAEGGSGNTIYF
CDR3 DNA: TGTGCCAGCAGCGCCGAGGGCGGCTCTGGAAACACCATATATTTT

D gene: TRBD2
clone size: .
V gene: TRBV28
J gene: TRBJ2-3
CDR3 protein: CATCSGGSTDTQYF
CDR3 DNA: TGTGCCACTTGTAGCGGGGGCAGCACAGATACGCAGTATTTT

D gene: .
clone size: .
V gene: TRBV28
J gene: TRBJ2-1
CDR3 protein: CASSTPWAGEYNEQFF
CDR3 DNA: TGTGCCAGCAGCACCCCGTGGGCCGGGGAATACAATGAGCAGTTCTTC

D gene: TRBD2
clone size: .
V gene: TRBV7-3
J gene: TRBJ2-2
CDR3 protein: CASSPQGLANTGELFF
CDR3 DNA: TGTGCCAGCAGCCCCCAAGGACTAGCGAACACCGGGGAGCTGTTTTTT

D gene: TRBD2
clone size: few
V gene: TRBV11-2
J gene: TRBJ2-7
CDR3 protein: CASAKTSGRTGEQYF
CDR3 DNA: TGTGCCAGCGCCAAGACTAGCGGGAGGACGGGCGAGCAGTACTTC

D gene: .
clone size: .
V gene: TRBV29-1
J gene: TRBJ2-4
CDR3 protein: CSVVAKNIQYF
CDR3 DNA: TGCAGCGTTGTAGCGAAAAACATTCAGTACTTC

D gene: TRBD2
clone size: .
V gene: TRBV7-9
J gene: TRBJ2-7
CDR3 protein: CASSLALAGDGTYEQYF
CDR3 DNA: TGTGCCAGCAGCTTAGCCCTAGCGGGAGACGGGACCTACGAGCAGTACTTC

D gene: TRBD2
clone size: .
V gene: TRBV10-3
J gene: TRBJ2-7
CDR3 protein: CASRTSGSSYEQYF
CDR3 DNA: TGTGCCAGCAGGACTAGCGGTAGCTCCTACGAGCAGTACTTC

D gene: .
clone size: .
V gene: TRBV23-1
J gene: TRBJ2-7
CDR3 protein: CASSDSYEQYF
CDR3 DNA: TGCGCCAGCAGCGACAGCTACGAGCAGTACTTC

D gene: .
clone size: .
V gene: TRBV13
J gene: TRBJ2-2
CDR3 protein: CASSLAGELSANTGELFF
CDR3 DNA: TGTGCCAGCAGCTTAGCGGGGGAACTATCCGCGAACACCGGGGAGCTGTTTTTT

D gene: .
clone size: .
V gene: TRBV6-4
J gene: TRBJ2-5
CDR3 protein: CASSESQGPQETQYF
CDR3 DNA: TGTGCCAGCAGTGAGTCGCAGGGGCCCCAAGAGACCCAGTACTTC

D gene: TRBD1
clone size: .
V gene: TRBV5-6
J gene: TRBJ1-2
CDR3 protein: CASSRGTEDYGYTF
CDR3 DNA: TGTGCCAGCAGCAGAGGGACAGAGGACTATGGCTACACCTTC

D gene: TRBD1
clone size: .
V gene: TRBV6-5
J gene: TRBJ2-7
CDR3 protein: CASSQTGPYEQYF
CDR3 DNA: TGTGCCAGCAGTCAGACAGGGCCCTACGAGCAGTACTTC

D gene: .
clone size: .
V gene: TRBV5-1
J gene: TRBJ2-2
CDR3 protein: CASSKGGQMNTGELFF
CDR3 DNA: TGCGCCAGCAGCAAAGGAGGACAGATGAACACCGGGGAGCTGTTTTTT

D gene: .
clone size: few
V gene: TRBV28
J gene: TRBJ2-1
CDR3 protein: CASEKRDNEQFF
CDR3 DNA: TGTGCCAGCGAAAAGAGGGACAATGAGCAGTTCTTC

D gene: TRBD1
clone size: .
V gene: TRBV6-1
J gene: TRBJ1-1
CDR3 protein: CASSGWTGEAFF
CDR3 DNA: TGTGCCAGCAGTGGGTGGACAGGTGAAGCTTTCTTT

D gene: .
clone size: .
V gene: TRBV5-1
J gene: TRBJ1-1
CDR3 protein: CASSLDTNTEAFF
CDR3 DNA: TGCGCCAGCAGCTTGGACACAAACACTGAAGCTTTCTTT

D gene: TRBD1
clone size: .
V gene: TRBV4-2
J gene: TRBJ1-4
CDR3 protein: CASRLRTGTNEKLFF
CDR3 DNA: TGTGCCAGCAGGCTTCGGACAGGGACTAATGAAAAACTGTTTTTT

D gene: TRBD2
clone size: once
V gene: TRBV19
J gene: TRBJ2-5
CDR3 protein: CASRGLAGSQETQYF
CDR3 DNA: TGTGCCAGTAGGGGACTAGCGGGAAGTCAAGAGACCCAGTACTTC

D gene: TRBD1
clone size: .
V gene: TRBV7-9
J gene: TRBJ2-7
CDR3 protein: CASSFGQGLSYEQYF
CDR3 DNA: TGTGCCAGCAGCTTTGGACAGGGACTCTCCTACGAGCAGTACTTC

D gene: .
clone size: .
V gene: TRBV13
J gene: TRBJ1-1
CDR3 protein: CASSQALNTEAFF
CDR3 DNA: TGTGCCAGCAGCCAAGCCTTGAACACTGAAGCTTTCTTT

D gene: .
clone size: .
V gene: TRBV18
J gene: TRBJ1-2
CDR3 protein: CASSPQDSYGYTF
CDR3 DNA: TGTGCCAGCTCACCACAAGACAGCTATGGCTACACCTTC

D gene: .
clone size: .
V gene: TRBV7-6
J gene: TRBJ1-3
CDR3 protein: CASSLGGTHSGNTIYF
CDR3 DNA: TGTGCCAGCAGCTTAGGAGGGACTCACTCTGGAAACACCATATATTTT

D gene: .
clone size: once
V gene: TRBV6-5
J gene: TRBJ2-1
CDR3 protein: CASRGHGIYEEQFF
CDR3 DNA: TGTGCCAGCAGGGGACACGGAATATACGAGGAGCAGTTCTTC

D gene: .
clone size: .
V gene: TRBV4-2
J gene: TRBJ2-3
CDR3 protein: CASSQDGRGWDTQYF
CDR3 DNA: TGTGCCAGCAGCCAAGATGGCAGGGGCTGGGATACGCAGTATTTT

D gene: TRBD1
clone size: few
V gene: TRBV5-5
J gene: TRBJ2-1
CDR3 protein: CASSLVADRPINEQFF
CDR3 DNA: TGTGCCAGCAGCTTGGTCGCGGACAGGCCCATCAATGAGCAGTTCTTC

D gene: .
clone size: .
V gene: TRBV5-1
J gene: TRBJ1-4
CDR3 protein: CASSYTSNEKLFF
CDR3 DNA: TGCGCCAGCAGCTATACTTCAAATGAAAAACTGTTTTTT

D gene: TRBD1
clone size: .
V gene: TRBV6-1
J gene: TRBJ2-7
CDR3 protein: CAISGKTGTGEEQYF
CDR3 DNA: TGTGCCATCAGCGGAAAGACCGGGACAGGGGAAGAGCAGTACTTC

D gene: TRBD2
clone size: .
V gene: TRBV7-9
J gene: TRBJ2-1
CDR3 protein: CASRSREGTSGSSYNEQFF
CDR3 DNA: TGTGCCAGCAGATCCAGAGAGGGGACTAGCGGGAGCTCCTACAATGAGCAGTTCTTC

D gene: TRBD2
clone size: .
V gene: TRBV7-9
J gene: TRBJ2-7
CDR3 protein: CASSLRSGGAYEQYF
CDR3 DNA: TGTGCCAGCAGCTTGAGGAGCGGGGGGGCCTACGAGCAGTACTTC

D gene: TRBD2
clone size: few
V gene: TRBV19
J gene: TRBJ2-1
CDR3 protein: CASSTSGRAPSYNEQFF
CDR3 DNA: TGTGCCAGTTCTACTAGCGGGAGGGCCCCCTCCTACAATGAGCAGTTCTTC

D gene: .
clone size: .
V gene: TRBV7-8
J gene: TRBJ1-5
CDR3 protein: CASSLTRQSNQPQHF
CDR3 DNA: TGTGCCAGCAGCTTAACGAGGCAAAGCAATCAGCCCCAGCATTTT

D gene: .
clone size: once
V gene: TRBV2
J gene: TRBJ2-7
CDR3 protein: CASSVQGYEQYF
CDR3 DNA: TGTGCCAGCAGTGTCCAGGGTTACGAGCAGTACTTC

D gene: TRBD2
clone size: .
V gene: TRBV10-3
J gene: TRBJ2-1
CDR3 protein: CAIDVGTSSYNEQFF
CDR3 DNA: TGTGCCATCGACGTCGGGACTAGCTCCTACAATGAGCAGTTCTTC

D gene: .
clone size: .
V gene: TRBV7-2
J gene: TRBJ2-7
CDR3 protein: CASSEKASYEQYF
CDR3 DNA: TGTGCCAGCAGCGAAAAAGCGTCCTACGAGCAGTACTTC

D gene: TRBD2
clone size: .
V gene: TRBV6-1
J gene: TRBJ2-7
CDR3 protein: CASSAETSGSYEQYF
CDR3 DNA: TGTGCCAGCAGTGCGGAGACTAGCGGCTCCTACGAGCAGTACTTC

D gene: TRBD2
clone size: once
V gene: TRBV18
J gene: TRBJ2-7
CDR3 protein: CASSKPGLANYYEQYF
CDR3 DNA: TGTGCCAGCTCAAAACCGGGACTAGCGAACTACTACGAGCAGTACTTC

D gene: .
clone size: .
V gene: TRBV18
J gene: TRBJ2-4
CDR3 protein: CASSPPPTGLLAKNIQYF
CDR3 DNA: TGTGCCAGCTCACCACCCCCGACAGGCCTACTAGCCAAAAACATTCAGTACTTC

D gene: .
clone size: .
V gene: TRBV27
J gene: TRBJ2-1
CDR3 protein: CASSARGASSYNEQFF
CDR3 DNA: TGTGCCAGCAGTGCCAGGGGCGCCAGCTCCTACAATGAGCAGTTCTTC